The 12 T cell receptor beta chains given below trace back to one sample, sequenced in a study of cytomegalovirus exposure and HLA in healthy donors (dated 2017 in TCRdb). Library preparation used the immunoSEQ multiplex PCR assay. The table comes from immuneACCESS by way of TCRdb, which keeps in-frame sequences with V and J called. Part of the clones is missing from these tables; in studies checked, under half for an unresolved V gene and the rest for unknown reasons. This sample gives 55,000 to 80,000 clones in total; around 95% of them show up just once. The ten biggest clones cover approximately 3.5% of the sample. The sample was PBMCs. The source is a man in his late teens or twenties in good health and CMV-seronegative.

The chain couples TRBV6-5 to TRBJ2-2, with D possibly matching TRBD2 (7 bases). V was trimmed by 8 bases and J by 5 bases, leaving 15 bases between them. This CDR3 spans 14 amino acids. Germline V gene sequence: CDR1 MNHEY, CDR2 SVGAGI. The CDR3, as DNA: TGTGCCAGCGGCGGGGGCGTTAGGACCGGGGAGCTGTTTTTT. It is translated as CASGGGVRTGELFF.

V usage is TRBV4-3 and J usage is TRBJ1-3; D not resolved. There are 16 residues in the CDR3. Trimming shortened V by 2 bases and J by 2 bases, and 13 bases separated the two germline ends. Germline CDR1 is LGHNA and CDR2 is YSLEER. The CDR3 bases are TGCGCCAGCAGCCAAAGGACTCGACTCACTGGAAACACCATATATTTT. It encodes CASSQRTRLTGNTIYF.

This sequence joins TRBV2 and TRBJ2-2; 14 bases match TRBD2. The V gene end was trimmed by 6 bases and the J gene end by 7 bases; junction bases not matched to a gene: 4. Looked up from germline, CDR1 is SNHLY and CDR2 is FYNNEI. The CDR3 loop spans 15 amino acids. As DNA, the CDR3 is TGTGCCAGCAGACGACTAGCGGGGGGGGGCGGGGAGCTGTTTTTT. This codes for CASRRLAGGGGELFF.

The chain is built from TRBV4-3 and TRBJ1-5; TRBD1 is a possible D gene (5 bases). The CDR3 has 12 residues. Trimming stripped 8 bases from V and 7 bases from J, with 12 bases between. In germline, CDR1 is LGHNA, CDR2 YSLEER. CDR3 protein: CASGMGGQPQHF. The CDR3 nucleotides are TGCGCCAGCGGAATGGGGGGGCAGCCCCAGCATTTT.

The chain has TRBV6-1 and TRBJ2-2; the match to TRBD1 covers 8 bases. After removal of 2 bases from V and 7 bases from J, the junction contained 3 bases not matched to a gene. CDR3 length: 14 residues. Germline CDR1 and CDR2: MNHNS and SASEGT. CDR3 sequence (DNA): TGTGCCAGCAGTGAACAGGGGGCGATCGGGGAGCTGTTTTTT. Translation gives CASSEQGAIGELFF.

This chain links TRBV19 with TRBJ2-2; 13 positions agree with TRBD2. Germline V lookup: CDR1 LNHDA, CDR2 SQIVND (reference sequence). V shed 3 bases, J shed 4 bases, and the junction held 5 bases outside the gene matches. The CDR3 sequence is 17 residues long. In nucleotides, the CDR3 is TGTGCCAGTAGTATTAGTAGACTAGCGGGGGGCACCGGGGAGCTGTTTTTT. Translated, it gives CASSISRLAGGTGELFF.

The chain recombines TRBV19 with TRBJ1-2; 7 bases match TRBD1. V shed 1 base, J shed 4 bases, and the junction held 6 bases outside the gene matches. The CDR3 sequence is 15 residues long. Germline V lookup: CDR1 LNHDA, CDR2 SQIVND (reference sequence). The CDR3 DNA follows: TGTGCCAGTAGTATAGTCTCGGGGGACAGCTATGGCTACACCTTC. Protein: CASSIVSGDSYGYTF. Together with reference TRBV19 and TRBJ1-2, the CDR3 gives the full variable domain: DGGITQSPKYLFRKEGQNVTLSCEQNLNHDAMYWYRQDPGQGLRLIYYSQIVNDFQKGDIAEGYSVSREKKESFPLTVTSAQKNPTAFYLCASSIVSGDSYGYTFGSGTRLTVV.

V and J are TRBV19 and TRBJ1-2, with D uncertain. There are 16 residues in the CDR3. Germline lookup yields CDR1 LNHDA and CDR2 SQIVND (reference sequence). Trimming took off 5 bases at V and 3 bases at J, with 19 bases between the two ends. As DNA, the CDR3 is TGTGCCAGTAGTCCCGGATACCCTACCGGGGACTATGGCTACACCTTC. It translates to CASSPGYPTGDYGYTF.

The chain couples TRBV27 to TRBJ1-2, with D possibly TRBD1 on 5 matching bases. Germline CDR1 and CDR2: MNHEY and SMNVEV (reference sequence). The CDR3 contains 21 residues. Trimming cost V 5 bases and J 4 bases, with 35 bases left between them. The CDR3 here is CASSLNILTTGPPKGLYGYTF. The DNA of the CDR3 is TGTGCCAGCAGTCTCAACATATTAACTACGGGCCCTCCCAAGGGACTCTATGGCTACACCTTC.

V and J are TRBV7-3 and TRBJ2-7, with TRBD1 matching 7 bases. The CDR3 is made up of 13 amino acids. J was trimmed by 3 bases and V by 5 bases; bases with no gene match: 4. The germline V gene encodes CDR1 SGHTA and CDR2 FQGTGA. The CDR3 sequence: CASSMGTDYEQYF. The CDR3, as DNA: TGTGCCAGCAGCATGGGGACAGACTACGAGCAGTACTTC.

The chain joins TRBV5-5 to TRBJ1-4; unclear D gene. Trimming left V 5 bases short and J 0 bases short, with 8 bases between. The germline gives CDR1 SGHKS, CDR2 YYEKEE (reference sequence). The length of the CDR3 is 14 residues. CDR3 sequence: CASRGDPTNEKLFF. In DNA form, the CDR3 reads TGTGCCAGCAGGGGCGACCCAACTAATGAAAAACTGTTTTTT.

The rearrangement links TRBV4-3 to TRBJ1-2; weak D call: TRBD1 (5 bases). The CDR3 sequence is 14 residues long. Germline CDR1 reads LGHNA; CDR2 reads YSLEER. Trimming shortened V by 4 bases and J by 4 bases, and 13 bases separated the two germline ends. Here the CDR3 DNA reads TGCGCCAGCAGCCCCGGGGAGGGGACCTATGGCTACACCTTC. Translated, it gives CASSPGEGTYGYTF.